Presented here are 27 T cell receptor beta chains from one specimen sequenced in a study of blood T cell repertoires in COVID-19. Sequenced by immunoSEQ multiplex PCR; TCRdb stores in-frame clones only, minus some. The sample shows 250,000 to 350,000 clones, roughly 90% of them seen only once. Sequenced material: peripheral blood. The receptor source for this set is a woman aged 25-40 years with COVID-19, enrolled during active disease.

The chain couples TRBV27 to TRBJ1-2; 12 bases line up with TRBD1. The ends lost 6 bases at V and 6 bases at J; junction bases unmatched: 8. This CDR3 contains 15 residues. Germline values: CDR1 MNHEY, CDR2 SMNVEV (reference sequence). CDR3 DNA: TGTGCCAGCAGAACGTGGGGGACAGGGGGCAATGGCTACACCTTC. Protein: CASRTWGTGGNGYTF.

With regard to this clone: Other DNA sequences in this specimen translate into the identical CDR3. The V gene is TRBV28, the J gene TRBJ2-7, with TRBD1 matching 11 bases. The CDR3 is made up of 14 amino acids. Germline assignment: CDR1 MDHEN and CDR2 SYDVKM. Trimming cost V 2 bases and J 4 bases; bases outside gene matches: 1. The CDR3 sequence is CASSLGTGGYEQYF. The CDR3 nucleotides read TGTGCCAGCAGTTTAGGGACAGGGGGTTACGAGCAGTACTTC.

The gene calls are TRBV28 and TRBJ1-1; 8 nucleotides agree with TRBD1. The CDR3 is made up of 16 amino acids. The V gene end was trimmed by 7 bases and the J gene end by 1 base; junction bases not matched to a gene: 11. Germline V gives CDR1 MDHEN, CDR2 SYDVKM. In DNA, the CDR3 is TGTGCCAGCAAAATTGGACAGGGAGGCAGGAACACTGAAGCTTTCTTT. It translates to CASKIGQGGRNTEAFF.

V usage is TRBV5-1 and J usage is TRBJ2-5, with 13 positions matching TRBD2. The CDR3 has 15 amino acids. J gave up 5 bases and V 7 bases, and 8 bases lay outside the gene matches. Germline V CDR1 and CDR2: SGHRS, YFSETQ. CDR3 residues: CASQTSGRTEETQYF. The CDR3 nucleotides are TGCGCCAGCCAGACTAGCGGGAGGACGGAGGAGACCCAGTACTTC.

In its sample, this clone was seen a few times. CDR3 DNA: TGTGCCAGCAGTTTATCGGCCTTGGATGGCTACACCTTC. Translated: CASSLSALDGYTF. The V and J genes are TRBV27 and TRBJ1-2; D gene unclear. V was shortened by 0 bases and J by 6 bases, with 8 bases between the two germline ends. The CDR3 length is 13 residues. Germline V lookup: CDR1 MNHEY, CDR2 SMNVEV (reference sequence).

The chain has TRBV6-1 and TRBJ1-1, with D perhaps matching TRBD1 (6 bases). Trimming stripped 2 bases from V and 1 base from J, with 11 bases between. Germline V gene data show CDR1 as MNHNS and CDR2 as SASEGT. The CDR3 consists of 15 residues. CDR3: CASSEPRGGNTEAFF. As DNA, the CDR3 is TGTGCCAGCAGTGAACCCAGGGGTGGGAACACTGAAGCTTTCTTT.

The gene calls are TRBV9 and TRBJ2-3; 7 nucleotides line up with TRBD2. The V and J ends lost 4 bases and 0 bases, in that order; junction bases with no gene match: 8. The CDR3 sequence is 16 residues long. The germline V gene has CDR1 SGDLS and CDR2 YYNGEE. In DNA, the CDR3 is TGTGCCAGCAGCCGACCCCCGGGGGGAAGCACAGATACGCAGTATTTT. Translated: CASSRPPGGSTDTQYF.

The J gene is TRBJ2-1, the V gene TRBV6-2 or TRBV6-3, with 8 positions matching TRBD2. Germline V gene sequence: CDR1 MNHEY, CDR2 SVGEGT. V was pared by 4 bases and J by 6 bases, with 8 bases of the junction left unmatched. This CDR3 spans 15 amino acids. The CDR3 nucleotides are TGTGCCAGCAGTTCCCTAGCGGGCCCCCTCAATGAGCAGTTCTTC. Its protein is CASSSLAGPLNEQFF.

The V call is TRBV6-5, the J call TRBJ1-1; a possible D gene is TRBD1 (6 bases). V gave up 6 bases and J gave up 0 bases, with 11 bases separating them. The length of the CDR3 is 14 residues. CDR1 MNHEY and CDR2 SVGAGI come from the germline V gene. Here the CDR3 reads CASSRTALNTEAFF. As DNA, the CDR3 is TGTGCCAGCAGCCGGACAGCCCTGAACACTGAAGCTTTCTTT.

The rearrangement uses TRBV28 and TRBJ1-1; TRBD1 might be the D (6 bases). The CDR3 runs to 14 residues. Germline loops: CDR1 MDHEN, CDR2 SYDVKM. Trimming removed 5 bases at V and 5 bases at J, with 15 bases between. The CDR3 sequence is CASSASTGSTEAFF. The CDR3 region has the DNA TGTGCCAGCAGTGCATCGACAGGAAGTACTGAAGCTTTCTTT.

The chain couples TRBV4-2 to TRBJ2-1; TRBD2 aligns across 13 bases. The V and J ends lost 5 bases and 7 bases, in that order; junction bases with no gene match: 5. Germline V gene sequence: CDR1 LGHNA, CDR2 YNFKEQ. The CDR3 totals 15 residues. The CDR3 here is CASSYRTSGSNEQFF. The DNA of the CDR3 is TGTGCCAGCAGCTACCGGACTAGCGGGAGTAATGAGCAGTTCTTC.

Only a few counts were recorded for this clone. Here the CDR3 reads CASSLEVLQGASYEQYF. In DNA form, the CDR3 reads TGCGCCAGCAGCTTGGAGGTATTACAGGGGGCCTCCTACGAGCAGTACTTC. The chain carries TRBV5-1 and TRBJ2-7, with 9 bases identical to TRBD1. Germline CDR1 is SGHRS and CDR2 is YFSETQ. The CDR3 has 17 amino acids. J was trimmed by 0 bases and V by 0 bases; bases with no gene match: 7. Full variable domain (missing parts from reference TRBV5-1 and TRBJ2-7): KAGVTQTPRYLIKTRGQQVTLSCSPISGHRSVSWYQQTPGQGLQFLFEYFSETQRNKGNFPGRFSGRQFSNSRSEMNVSTLELGDSALYLCASSLEVLQGASYEQYFGPGTRLTVT.

The chain combines TRBV2 with TRBJ2-3, with unresolved D. CDR1 and CDR2 from the germline V gene are SNHLY and FYNNEI. The CDR3 runs 12 residues. V dropped 5 bases and J dropped 6 bases, with 9 bases sitting between them. The CDR3 sequence: CASSSTDDTQYF. The CDR3 nucleotides read TGTGCCAGCAGTAGCACAGACGATACGCAGTATTTT. The full variable domain, its missing parts supplied by reference TRBV2 and TRBJ2-3, is EPEVTQTPSHQVTQMGQEVILRCVPISNHLYFYWYRQILGQKVEFLVSFYNNEISEKSEIFDDQFSVERPDGSNFTLKIRSTKLEDSAMYFCASSSTDDTQYFGPGTRLTVL.

This chain connects TRBV7-9 to TRBJ2-5; D uncertain. V dropped 4 bases and J dropped 2 bases, with 11 bases sitting between them. The CDR3 contains 14 residues. CDR1 and CDR2 (germline): SEHNR, FQNEAQ (reference sequence). CDR3 DNA: TGTGCCAGCAGCTCGCGGCGTACTCAAGAGACCCAGTACTTC. It encodes CASSSRRTQETQYF.

V gene TRBV7-9 combines with J gene TRBJ1-1; unclear D gene. Trimming stripped 1 base from V and 4 bases from J, with 4 bases between. Germline loops: CDR1 SEHNR, CDR2 FQNEAQ (reference sequence). This CDR3 is built from 12 residues. CDR3 residues: CASSLDGTEAFF. As DNA, the CDR3 is TGTGCCAGCAGCTTAGACGGCACTGAAGCTTTCTTT.

This clone has more than one count but fewer than ten. The chain links TRBV29-1 to TRBJ2-1; TRBD2 matches 12 bases. The CDR3 sequence is 15 residues long. Germline V gene lookup returns CDR1 SQVTM and CDR2 ANQGSEA. The junction had 5 bases not matched to a gene; V was cut back by 4 bases and J by 4 bases. CDR3 coding DNA: TGCAGCGTTGCTAGCGGGGGGGGCCGATACAATGAGCAGTTCTTC. Amino acids: CSVASGGGRYNEQFF.

The chain recombines TRBV2 with TRBJ1-1; D gene ambiguous. Trimming cost V 1 base and J 0 bases, with 18 bases left between them. This CDR3 is 18 amino acids long. CDR1 is SNHLY and CDR2 is FYNNEI in the germline V gene. For the CDR3, the DNA is TGTGCCAGCAGTGAAGGATTAGGGAGGGTGAGATTGAACACTGAAGCTTTCTTT. Translated, it gives CASSEGLGRVRLNTEAFF.

This rearrangement joins TRBV5-1 to TRBJ2-7, with D unresolved. Germline V gene lookup returns CDR1 SGHRS and CDR2 YFSETQ. Trimming took off 1 base at V and 6 bases at J, with 20 bases between the two ends. CDR3 length: 16 residues. CDR3 sequence: CASSLSSTEPSREQYF. For the CDR3, the DNA is TGCGCCAGCAGCTTGAGTAGCACGGAGCCTTCCCGCGAGCAGTACTTC.

The chain has TRBV19 and TRBJ2-7; 7 bases line up with TRBD1. The length of the CDR3 is 13 residues. J lost 7 bases, V lost 8 bases, and 11 bases had no gene match. Germline lookup yields CDR1 LNHDA and CDR2 SQIVND (reference sequence). The CDR3 is CASFRQGALEQYF. The CDR3, as DNA: TGTGCCAGTTTTCGACAGGGAGCTTTGGAGCAGTACTTC.

This chain uses TRBV9 with TRBJ1-2, with 7 bases aligning to TRBD1. Germline assignment: CDR1 SGDLS and CDR2 YYNGEE. Losses at the gene ends were 0 bases for V and 2 bases for J; bases not matched to a gene: 10. The CDR3 spans 17 residues. CDR3 in amino acids: CASSVGPGGTENYGYTF. CDR3 sequence (DNA): TGTGCCAGCAGCGTAGGCCCAGGAGGGACAGAGAACTATGGCTACACCTTC.

This clone came up once. V and J are TRBV6-1 and TRBJ2-2, with a weak D call TRBD1 (6 bases). The CDR3 totals 15 residues. Per the germline V gene, CDR1 is MNHNS and CDR2 is SASEGT. V shed 2 bases and J shed 6 bases, with 13 bases lying between them. CDR3 coding DNA: TGTGCCAGCAGTGAATTGTCAGGGGTCCCCGGGGAGCTGTTTTTT. Translating it yields CASSELSGVPGELFF.

The gene calls are TRBV7-6 and TRBJ1-5; D gene ambiguous. V lost 0 bases, J lost 2 bases, and 8 bases lay in between. The CDR3 runs 15 residues. The germline V gene encodes CDR1 SGHVS and CDR2 FNYEAQ. DNA for the CDR3: TGTGCCAGCAGCTTAGCTCTCGGGGGCAATCAGCCCCAGCATTTT. Translating gives CASSLALGGNQPQHF.

V is TRBV3-1 (or the pseudogene TRBV3-2) and J is TRBJ2-2; D unclear. V was pared by 1 base and J by 6 bases, with 6 bases between. Per germline, CDR1 LGHDT and CDR2 YNNKEL (reference sequence). The CDR3 length is 13 residues. CDR3 loop: CASSQGHPGELFF. In nucleotides, the CDR3 is TGTGCCAGCAGCCAAGGACATCCCGGGGAGCTGTTTTTT.

As DNA, the CDR3 is TGTGCCAGCAGTGACGAGGGGGCCAAGGGCGGGGAGCTGTTTTTT. The encoded protein is CASSDEGAKGGELFF. J is TRBJ2-2 and V is TRBV6-4, with 7 positions matching TRBD1. J gave up 7 bases and V 2 bases, and 7 bases lay outside the gene matches. The CDR3 runs 15 residues. Germline values: CDR1 MRHNA, CDR2 SNTAGT.

This clone has just a few counts. The V gene is TRBV5-1, the J gene TRBJ1-3; possibly TRBD1 for D (6 bases). Germline CDR1 SGHRS, CDR2 YFSETQ. Trimming took off 3 bases at V and 4 bases at J, with 14 bases between the two ends. CDR3 length: 15 amino acids. Here the CDR3 DNA reads TGCGCCAGCAGCTCCGAGGGGGGGAGCGGAAACACCATATATTTT. Its protein product is CASSSEGGSGNTIYF.

The gene calls are TRBV4-2 and TRBJ2-7; 9 nucleotides match TRBD1. The V segment lost 3 bases and the J segment 6 bases; nucleotides outside the gene matches: 9. The germline CDR1 and CDR2 sequences are LGHNA and YNFKEQ. The CDR3 totals 15 residues. CDR3 sequence (DNA): TGTGCCAGCAGCCAGCCGGGACAGGGAGGAGGCGAGCAGTACTTC. Its protein product is CASSQPGQGGGEQYF.

This chain connects TRBV6-5 to TRBJ1-1; D gene ambiguous. In germline, CDR1 is MNHEY, CDR2 SVGAGI. The CDR3 is 13 residues long. V shed 2 bases and J shed 1 base, with 5 bases lying between them. CDR3 in amino acids: CASSYGGNTEAFF. DNA of the CDR3: TGTGCCAGCAGTTACGGAGGGAACACTGAAGCTTTCTTT.